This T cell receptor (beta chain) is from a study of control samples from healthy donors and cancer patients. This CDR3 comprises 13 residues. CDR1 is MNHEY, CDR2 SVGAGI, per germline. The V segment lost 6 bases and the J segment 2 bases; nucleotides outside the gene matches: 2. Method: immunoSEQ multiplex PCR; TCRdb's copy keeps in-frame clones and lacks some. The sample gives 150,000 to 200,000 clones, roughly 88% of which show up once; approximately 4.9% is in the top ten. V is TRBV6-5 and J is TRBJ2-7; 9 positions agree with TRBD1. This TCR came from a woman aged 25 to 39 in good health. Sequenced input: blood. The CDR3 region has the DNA TGTGCCAGCAGCCGGACAGGGGCCTACGAGCAGTACTTC. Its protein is CASSRTGAYEQYF.